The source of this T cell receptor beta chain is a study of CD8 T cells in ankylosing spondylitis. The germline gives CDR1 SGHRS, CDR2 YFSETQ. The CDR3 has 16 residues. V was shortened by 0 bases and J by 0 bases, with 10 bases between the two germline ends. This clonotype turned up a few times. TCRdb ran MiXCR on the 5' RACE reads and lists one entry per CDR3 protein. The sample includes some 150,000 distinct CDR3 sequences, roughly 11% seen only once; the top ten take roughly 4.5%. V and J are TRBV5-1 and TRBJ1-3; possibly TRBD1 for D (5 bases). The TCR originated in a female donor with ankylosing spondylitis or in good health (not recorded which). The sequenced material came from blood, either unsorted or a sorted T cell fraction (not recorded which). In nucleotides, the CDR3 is TGCGCCAGCAGCTTGGCGGCCGGGACCTCTGGAAACACCATATATTTT. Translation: CASSLAAGTSGNTIYF.